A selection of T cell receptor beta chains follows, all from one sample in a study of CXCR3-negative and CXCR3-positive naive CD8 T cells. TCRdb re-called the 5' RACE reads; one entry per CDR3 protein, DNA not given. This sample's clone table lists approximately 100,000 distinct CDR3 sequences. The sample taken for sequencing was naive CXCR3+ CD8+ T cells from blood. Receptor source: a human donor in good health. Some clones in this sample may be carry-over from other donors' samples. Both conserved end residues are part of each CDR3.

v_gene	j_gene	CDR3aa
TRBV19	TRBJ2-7	CASSTAGTRGEQYF
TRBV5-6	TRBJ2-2	CASSWGLPNTGELFF
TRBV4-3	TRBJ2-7	CASSQATGTPRGEQYF
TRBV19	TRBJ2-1	CATLEGLHNEQFF
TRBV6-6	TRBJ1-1	CASSYPVGSRPTEAFF
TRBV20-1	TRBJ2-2	CSARATGHLTGELFF
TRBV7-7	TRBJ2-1	CASSPQTGAYNEQFF
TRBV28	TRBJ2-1	CASSTGLVNNEQFF
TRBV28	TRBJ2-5	CASSTRDRGSETQYF
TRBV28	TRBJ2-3	CASTASIRVWSDTQYF
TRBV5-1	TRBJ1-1	CASRSGTGGWGNTEAFF
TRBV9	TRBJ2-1	CASSVLAGYNEQFF
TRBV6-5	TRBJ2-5	CASSDKYQETQYF
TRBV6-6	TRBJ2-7	CASSYSPIYEQYF
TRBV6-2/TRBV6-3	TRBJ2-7	CASSGQGLYEQYF
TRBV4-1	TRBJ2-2	CASSQELPTAELFF
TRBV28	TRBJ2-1	CASSLAGRAAYNEQFF
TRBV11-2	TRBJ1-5	CASGLGQPRHF
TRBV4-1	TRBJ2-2	CASSHFGTSNTGELFF
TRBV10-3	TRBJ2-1	CAISGTSGRSYNEQFF
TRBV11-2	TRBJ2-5	CASRHPNSQETQYF
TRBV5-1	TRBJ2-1	CASSLEAGTLTYNEQFF
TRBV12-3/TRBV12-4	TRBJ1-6	CASSFSGQSNSPLHF
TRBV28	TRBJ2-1	CASSPGLVEQFF
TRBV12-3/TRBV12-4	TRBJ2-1	CASSSGLAGGHPNDEQFF
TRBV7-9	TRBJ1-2	CASSFPLGTHYGYTF
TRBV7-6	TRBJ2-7	CASSSATGTNYEQYF
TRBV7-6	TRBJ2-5	CSSSLGLAGGPMQETQYF
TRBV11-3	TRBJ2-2	CASSSSGGWTGELFF